This paragraph reports one T cell receptor (beta chain). Antigen: not known. V was clipped by 3 bases and J by 8 bases; unmatched bases: 13. CDR3 length equals 16 residues. Germline values: CDR1 SGHKS, CDR2 YYEKEE (reference sequence). This specimen belongs to a study of cytomegalovirus exposure and HLA in healthy donors. Study-wide findings and caveats: When analyzed later, a missense DCLRE1C variant was found to be linked to TCR beta V- and J-gene trimming.

Use of 60 Vbeta and 13 Jbeta primers characterized the PCR. Sequencing used immunoSEQ multiplex PCR; TCRdb keeps in-frame clones, though not all of them. The sample has 100,000 to 150,000 clones; about four fifths are singletons. Sequenced sample: PBMCs. This chain connects TRBV5-5 to TRBJ2-1, with TRBD2 matching over 8 bases. This clonotype was obtained from a woman aged 40 to 50 in good health and CMV-seropositive. CDR3 sequence reads: CASSSLAGGGVDEQFF. The CDR3 bases are TGTGCCAGCAGCTCGCTAGCGGGTGGTGGGGTCGATGAGCAGTTCTTC.